The 28 T cell receptor beta chains reported below all come from one sample, sequenced in a study of early T cells in non-severe SARS-CoV-2 infection. TCRdb called the 5' RACE reads again in MiXCR, with one record for every CDR3 protein. Among tens of thousands of distinct CDR3 sequences listed, roughly 15% were seen once. Sequenced material: whole blood. Receptors originate from an adult who was a healthcare worker with PCR-confirmed SARS-CoV-2 infection or an uninfected control (not recorded which).

This clonotype was found a few times. The chain joins TRBV5-6 to TRBJ2-1; tentatively, D is TRBD2 (6 bases). This CDR3 comprises 16 residues. The germline V gene has CDR1 SGHDT and CDR2 YYEEEE. The germline V and J ends were trimmed by 4 bases and 2 bases, with 16 bases remaining between them. The CDR3 nucleotides read TGTGCCAGCAGCCACCGCCGGGACTCCCCCTACAATGAGCAGTTCTTC. Amino acids: CASSHRRDSPYNEQFF.

This clonotype has a handful of counts. The J gene is TRBJ2-7, the V gene TRBV4-3; 8 bases match TRBD1. Looked up from germline, CDR1 is LGHNA and CDR2 is YSLEER. The CDR3 covers 18 residues. The J segment lost 3 bases and the V segment lost 0 bases, leaving 13 bases of the junction unmatched. The CDR3 reads CASSQDPPGQGGFYEQYF. The DNA of the CDR3 is TGCGCCAGCAGCCAAGATCCGCCCGGACAGGGTGGTTTCTACGAGCAGTACTTC.

This clonotype has just a few counts. The chain couples TRBV5-6 to TRBJ2-2, with 8 bases matching TRBD2. Losses at the gene ends were 0 bases for V and 0 bases for J; bases not matched to a gene: 19. The CDR3 extends over 22 amino acids. Germline V gene data show CDR1 as SGHDT and CDR2 as YYEEEE. CDR3 DNA sequence: TGTGCCAGCAGCTTGGTGAGGGAGAGGGGGAAAGCGGGAGTTCCGAACACCGGGGAGCTGTTTTTT. This gives the protein CASSLVRERGKAGVPNTGELFF.

The V call is TRBV28, the J call TRBJ2-3, with 10 bases aligning to TRBD1. V lost 4 bases, J lost 0 bases, and 7 bases stayed unmatched. The CDR3 consists of 17 residues. CDR1 is MDHEN and CDR2 is SYDVKM in the germline V gene. The CDR3 coding sequence is TGTGCCAGCAGTTCCGCCGGGACAGGGGTCAGCACAGATACGCAGTATTTT. As protein: CASSSAGTGVSTDTQYF.

In this sample, this clonotype turned up many times. The chain employs TRBV20-1 and TRBJ2-1; 10 bases line up with TRBD2. This CDR3 region has 16 residues. Germline trimming cut 1 base from V and 3 bases from J; bases unmatched to any gene: 6. Per the germline V gene, CDR1 is DFQATT and CDR2 is SNEGSKA (reference sequence). The CDR3 here is CSARAELAGFYNEQFF. The CDR3 DNA sequence: TGCAGTGCTAGAGCGGAACTAGCGGGGTTCTACAATGAGCAGTTCTTC.

The chain carries TRBV7-2 and TRBJ2-2, with D perhaps TRBD1 (5 bases). V was trimmed by 5 bases and J by 0 bases, leaving 10 bases between them. The CDR3 extends over 15 amino acids. CDR1 and CDR2 from the germline V gene are SGHTA and FQGNSA. The CDR3 region is CASSPTATNTGELFF. The CDR3 region has the DNA TGTGCCAGCAGCCCGACAGCTACGAACACCGGGGAGCTGTTTTTT.

J is TRBJ2-1 and V is TRBV11-1; D gene unclear. Germline V gene data show CDR1 as SGHAT and CDR2 as FQDESV (reference sequence). V lost 0 bases, J lost 8 bases, and 14 bases lay in between. This CDR3 has 15 residues. The CDR3 spells CASSLALAADYEQFF. DNA of the CDR3: TGTGCCAGCAGCTTAGCTCTGGCGGCCGATTATGAGCAGTTCTTC.

This clonotype was detected only a few times. CDR3 loop: CASSIEQKPYEQYF. The CDR3 DNA follows: TGTGCCAGTAGTATCGAACAGAAACCCTACGAGCAGTACTTC. This chain uses TRBV19 with TRBJ2-7; D gene uncertain. V lost 3 bases, J lost 2 bases, and 11 bases lay in between. Germline-derived CDR1 and CDR2 are LNHDA and SQIVND (reference sequence). The CDR3 is made up of 14 amino acids.

In this sample, this clonotype turned up many times. This CDR3 is CASSERRALWEKLFF. CDR3 DNA: TGTGCCAGCAGTGAACGCAGGGCGCTTTGGGAAAAACTGTTTTTT. The rearrangement links TRBV25-1 to TRBJ1-4, with D perhaps matching TRBD1 (5 bases). The CDR3 has 15 amino acids. The V end lost 2 bases, the J end lost 8 bases, and 15 bases lay between the germline ends. The germline V gene encodes CDR1 MGHDK and CDR2 SYGVNS. Full variable domain (outside the CDR3, taken from reference TRBV25-1 and TRBJ1-4): EADIYQTPRYLVIGTGKKITLECSQTMGHDKMYWYQQDPGMELHLIHYSYGVNSTEKGDLSSESTVSRIRTEHFPLTLESARPSHTSQYLCASSERRALWEKLFFGSGTQLSVL.

This clonotype was detected a few times. J is TRBJ2-5 and V is TRBV5-4; 7 bases agree with TRBD2. The V gene's germline CDR1 is SGHNT and CDR2 YYREEE (reference sequence). The CDR3 has 15 residues. The V segment lost 4 bases and the J segment 4 bases; nucleotides outside the gene matches: 10. The CDR3 is CASSLGLVSRETQYF. For the CDR3, the DNA is TGTGCCAGCAGCCTCGGACTAGTTTCGCGAGAGACCCAGTACTTC. The full variable domain, in which reference TRBV5-4 and TRBJ2-5 provide the parts outside the CDR3, is ETGVTQSPTHLIKTRGQQVTLRCSSQSGHNTVSWYQQALGQGPQFIFQYYREEENGRGNFPPRFSGLQFPNYSSELNVNALELDDSALYLCASSLGLVSRETQYFGPGTRLLVL.

J is TRBJ1-1 and V is TRBV27; D remains ambiguous. Trimming pared 5 bases from V and 1 base from J, leaving 8 bases between. CDR1 MNHEY and CDR2 SMNVEV come from the germline V gene (reference sequence). The length of the CDR3 is 13 residues. The CDR3 protein is CASSLQQNTEAFF. CDR3 in DNA: TGTGCCAGCAGTCTTCAACAGAACACTGAAGCTTTCTTT.

This chain connects TRBV27 to TRBJ1-1; D uncertain. Trimming removed 4 bases from V and 5 bases from J, with 14 bases in between. Per germline, CDR1 MNHEY and CDR2 SMNVEV (reference sequence). The CDR3 spans 14 residues. Written as DNA, the CDR3 is TGTGCCAGCAGTTATGACGGTCTCAAGACTGAAGCTTTCTTT. Translation: CASSYDGLKTEAFF.

The chain recombines TRBV7-2 with TRBJ2-4; no reliable D call. Trimming cost V 3 bases and J 0 bases, with 9 bases left between them. The CDR3 is 15 amino acids. CDR1 and CDR2 (germline): SGHTA, FQGNSA. The CDR3: CASSFLRAAKNIQYF. CDR3 coding DNA: TGTGCCAGCAGCTTCCTAAGGGCAGCCAAAAACATTCAGTACTTC.

This clonotype was observed a few times. The chain uses TRBV5-5 and TRBJ2-3; 10 nucleotides align to TRBD2. Per germline, CDR1 SGHKS and CDR2 YYEKEE (reference sequence). This CDR3 comprises 15 residues. V was pared by 5 bases and J by 3 bases, with 6 bases of the junction left unmatched. CDR3 in DNA: TGTGCCAGCAGTCGATGGACTAGCGGAACAGATACGCAGTATTTT. Residues: CASSRWTSGTDTQYF.

This clonotype was counted at least ten times. The genes are TRBV7-6 and TRBJ2-3; 9 bases are shared with TRBD2. Trimming at V came to 3 bases and at J to 4 bases, leaving 5 bases not matched to a gene. Germline V lookup: CDR1 SGHVS, CDR2 FNYEAQ. The CDR3 consists of 15 residues. The CDR3 reads CASSFWTSVADTQYF. As DNA, the CDR3 is TGTGCCAGCAGCTTCTGGACTAGCGTGGCAGATACGCAGTATTTT.

This clonotype was seen repeatedly, ten times or more. The gene calls are TRBV11-2 and TRBJ2-3; maybe TRBD2 (6 bases). Trimming stripped 5 bases from V and 6 bases from J, with 27 bases between. CDR1 SGHAT and CDR2 FQNNGV come from the germline V gene. CDR3 size: 18 residues. CDR3 residues: CASSPGRLAEYVRDTQYF. CDR3 in DNA: TGTGCCAGCAGCCCGGGCAGGTTAGCGGAATACGTCCGTGATACGCAGTATTTT.

This clonotype has just a few counts. The J gene is TRBJ2-1, the V gene TRBV10-2; TRBD2 aligns across 14 bases. CDR1 is WSHSY and CDR2 is SAAADI in the germline V gene. The CDR3 spans 19 residues. The V gene end was trimmed by 6 bases and the J gene end by 7 bases; junction bases not matched to a gene: 17. For the CDR3, the DNA is TGCGCCAGCAGAGGGCCCCGGACTAGCGGGGGGCTGGCGGGAAATGAGCAGTTCTTC. This encodes CASRGPRTSGGLAGNEQFF.

This clonotype was counted at least ten times. The rearrangement uses TRBV6-5 and TRBJ2-1, with 15 bases that match TRBD2. Germline loops: CDR1 MNHEY, CDR2 SVGAGI. This CDR3 is built from 14 residues. Trimming cost V 5 bases and J 7 bases; bases outside gene matches: 0. In DNA form, the CDR3 reads TGTGCCAGCAGTGGGACTAGCGGGAGGAATGAGCAGTTCTTC. Translation: CASSGTSGRNEQFF.

In DNA form, the CDR3 reads TGTGCCACCAGCAGAGATTGGGACCTGGAGACCCAGTACTTC. This codes for CATSRDWDLETQYF. This sequence joins TRBV15 and TRBJ2-5; D is perhaps TRBD1 or TRBD2 (5 bases each). CDR3 size: 14 residues. Germline V gene lookup returns CDR1 LNHNV and CDR2 YYDKDF (reference sequence). With 0 bases removed from V and 5 bases from J, the gap between germline ends came to 10 bases.

This rearrangement joins TRBV24-1 to TRBJ2-1; weak D call: TRBD1 (6 bases). The CDR3 has 14 amino acids. V shed 4 bases and J shed 9 bases, with 15 bases lying between them. Germline CDR1 reads KGHDR; CDR2 reads SFDVKD. Here the CDR3 reads CATSELNRAGEQFF. The CDR3 region has the DNA TGTGCCACCAGTGAGCTCAACAGGGCCGGTGAGCAGTTCTTC.

The sample holds many counts of this clonotype. The chain employs TRBV7-8 and TRBJ2-1; 10 bases are shared with TRBD1. This CDR3 region has 19 residues. Trimming removed 4 bases from V and 6 bases from J; junction bases left unmatched: 18. Germline assignment: CDR1 SGHVS and CDR2 FQNEAQ. CDR3: CASSSPRDRGLHGRNEQFF. The CDR3 DNA follows: TGTGCCAGCAGCTCCCCCCGGGACAGGGGATTGCACGGACGCAATGAGCAGTTCTTC.

V and J are TRBV19 and TRBJ2-7; the match to TRBD2 covers 14 bases. Germline values: CDR1 LNHDA, CDR2 SQIVND (reference sequence). The CDR3 covers 15 residues. Unmatched junction bases numbered 5, after V lost 5 bases and J lost 5 bases. DNA for the CDR3: TGTGCCAGTAGTGCTCCGGGACTAGCGGGAGACGAGCAGTACTTC. Protein: CASSAPGLAGDEQYF.

This chain links TRBV19 with TRBJ2-7, with D tentatively TRBD1 (5 bases). This CDR3 spans 14 amino acids. CDR1 and CDR2 (germline): LNHDA, SQIVND (reference sequence). Trimming took off 3 bases at V and 3 bases at J, with 12 bases between the two ends. In DNA form, the CDR3 reads TGTGCCAGTAGTATTGGACAAAACTTCTACGAGCAGTACTTC. Translating it yields CASSIGQNFYEQYF.

This clonotype was picked up many times. The rearrangement links TRBV11-1 to TRBJ2-5, with D tentatively TRBD1 (6 bases). The CDR3 contains 15 residues. Germline V lookup: CDR1 SGHAT, CDR2 FQDESV (reference sequence). Trimming took off 0 bases at V and 7 bases at J, with 15 bases between the two ends. CDR3 loop: CASSLASTGSRTQYF. CDR3 DNA: TGTGCCAGCAGCTTAGCGTCAACAGGGTCTCGGACCCAGTACTTC.

As concerns this clonotype: One junction end disagrees with the germline gene, perhaps due to a read error. The gene calls are TRBV7-8 and TRBJ1-5; 8 nucleotides agree with TRBD1. The CDR3 extends over 15 amino acids. Germline V gene data show CDR1 as SGHVS and CDR2 as FQNEAQ. CDR3 sequence: CAGSLVAGGTQPQHF. The CDR3 nucleotides read TGTGCCGGCAGCTTAGTGGCAGGGGGCACTCAGCCCCAGCATTTT. The entire variable domain, with the rest obtained from reference TRBV7-8 and TRBJ1-5, is as follows: GAGVSQSPRYKVAKRGQDVALRCDPISGHVSLFWYQQALGQGPEFLTYFQNEAQLDKSGLPSDRFFAERPEGSVSTLKIQRTQQEDSAVYLCAGSLVAGGTQPQHFGDGTRLSIL.

This clonotype occurred a few times. The V and J genes are TRBV20-1 and TRBJ1-2, with TRBD1 identical over 7 bases. Germline CDR1 and CDR2: DFQATT and SNEGSKA (reference sequence). The CDR3 length is 13 residues. V shed 6 bases, J shed 4 bases, and the junction held 8 bases outside the gene matches. CDR3 coding DNA: TGCAGTGCACCCGGACAGGAACTCTATGGCTACACCTTC. Its protein product is CSAPGQELYGYTF.

The chain employs TRBV6-6 and TRBJ1-6, with D unresolved. V shed 3 bases and J shed 0 bases, with 9 bases lying between them. This CDR3 spans 16 amino acids. CDR1 and CDR2 from the germline V gene are MNHNY and SVGAGI (reference sequence). The CDR3 protein is CASSYGPSSYNSPLHF. The DNA of the CDR3 is TGTGCCAGCAGTTATGGGCCGAGCTCCTATAATTCACCCCTCCACTTT.

J is TRBJ2-3 and V is TRBV20-1, with 8 positions matching TRBD2. This CDR3 comprises 15 residues. Germline V gene lookup returns CDR1 DFQATT and CDR2 SNEGSKA (reference sequence). After removal of 6 bases from V and 5 bases from J, the junction contained 13 bases not matched to a gene. The CDR3: CSAAGTRFRIDTQYF. The CDR3 DNA is TGCAGTGCCGCCGGGACTAGATTTAGGATAGATACGCAGTATTTT.